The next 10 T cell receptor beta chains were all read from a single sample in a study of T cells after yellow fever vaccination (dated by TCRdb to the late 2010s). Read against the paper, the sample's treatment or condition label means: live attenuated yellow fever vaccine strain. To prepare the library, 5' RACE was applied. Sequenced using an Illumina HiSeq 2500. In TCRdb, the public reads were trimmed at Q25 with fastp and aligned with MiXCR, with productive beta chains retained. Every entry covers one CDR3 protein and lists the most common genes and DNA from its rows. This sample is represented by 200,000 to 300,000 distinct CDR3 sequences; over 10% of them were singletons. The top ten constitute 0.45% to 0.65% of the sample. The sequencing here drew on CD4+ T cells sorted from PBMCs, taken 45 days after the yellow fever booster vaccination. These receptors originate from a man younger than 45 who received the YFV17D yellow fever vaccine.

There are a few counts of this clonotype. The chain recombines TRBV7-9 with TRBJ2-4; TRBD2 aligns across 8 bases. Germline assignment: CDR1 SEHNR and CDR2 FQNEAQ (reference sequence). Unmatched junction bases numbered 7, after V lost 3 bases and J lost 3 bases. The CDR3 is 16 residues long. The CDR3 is CASSLDLAGNKNIQYF. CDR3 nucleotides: TGTGCCAGCAGCTTGGACTTAGCGGGGAACAAAAACATTCAGTACTTC.

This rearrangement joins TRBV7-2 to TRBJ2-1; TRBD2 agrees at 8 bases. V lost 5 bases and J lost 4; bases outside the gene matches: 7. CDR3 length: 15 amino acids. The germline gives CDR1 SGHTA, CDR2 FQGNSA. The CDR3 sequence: CASSVTSGLYNEQFF. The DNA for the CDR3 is TGTGCCAGCAGCGTCACTAGCGGCTTATACAATGAGCAGTTCTTC.

CDR3 residues: CSASAFPYNEQFF. The CDR3 DNA sequence: TGCAGTGCTAGTGCTTTCCCTTACAATGAGCAGTTCTTC. The chain has TRBV20-1 and TRBJ2-1; unclear D gene. Trimming stripped 3 bases from V and 4 bases from J, with 10 bases between. CDR3 size: 13 residues. Germline values: CDR1 DFQATT, CDR2 SNEGSKA (reference sequence).

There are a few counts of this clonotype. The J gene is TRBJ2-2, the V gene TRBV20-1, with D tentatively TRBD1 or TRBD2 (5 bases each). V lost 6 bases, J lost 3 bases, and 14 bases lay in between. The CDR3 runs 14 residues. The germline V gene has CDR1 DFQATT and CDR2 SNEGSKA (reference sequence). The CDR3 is CSAVPGSDTGELFF. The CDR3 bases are TGCAGTGCCGTTCCAGGGAGTGACACCGGGGAGCTGTTTTTT.

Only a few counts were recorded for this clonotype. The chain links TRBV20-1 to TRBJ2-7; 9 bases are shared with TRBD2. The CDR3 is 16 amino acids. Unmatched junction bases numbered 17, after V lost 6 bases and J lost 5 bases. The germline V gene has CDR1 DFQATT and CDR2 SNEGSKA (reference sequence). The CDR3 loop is CSAIRAGTREGNEQYF. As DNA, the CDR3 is TGCAGTGCCATCCGGGCTGGTACGCGGGAGGGGAACGAGCAGTACTTC.

The CDR3 reads CASAGASETQYF. The CDR3 nucleotides read TGTGCCAGTGCGGGAGCCAGCGAGACCCAGTACTTC. The chain uses TRBV6-6 and TRBJ2-5, with 7 bases fitting TRBD2. Trimming took 9 bases from V and 5 from J; bases not matched to a gene: 6. Germline V gene lookup returns CDR1 MNHNY and CDR2 SVGAGI (reference sequence). The CDR3 sequence is 12 residues long.

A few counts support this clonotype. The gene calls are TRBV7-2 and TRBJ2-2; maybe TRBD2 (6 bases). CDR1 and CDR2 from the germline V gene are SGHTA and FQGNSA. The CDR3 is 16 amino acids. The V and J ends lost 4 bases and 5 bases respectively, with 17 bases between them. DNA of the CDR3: TGTGCCAGCAGCTCGATGGGTTGGAGGGAAACCGGGGAGCTGTTTTTT. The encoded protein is CASSSMGWRETGELFF.

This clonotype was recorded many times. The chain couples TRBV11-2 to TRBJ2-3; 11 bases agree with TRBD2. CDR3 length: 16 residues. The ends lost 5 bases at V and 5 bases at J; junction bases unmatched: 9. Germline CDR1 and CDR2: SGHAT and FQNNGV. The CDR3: CASSPQLAGAGDTQYF. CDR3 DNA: TGTGCCAGCAGCCCGCAACTAGCGGGAGCGGGAGATACGCAGTATTTT. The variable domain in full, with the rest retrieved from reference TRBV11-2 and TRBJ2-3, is EAGVAQSPRYKIIEKRQSVAFWCNPISGHATLYWYQQILGQGPKLLIQFQNNGVVDDSQLPKDRFSAERLKGVDSTLKIQPAKLEDSAVYLCASSPQLAGAGDTQYFGPGTRLTVL.

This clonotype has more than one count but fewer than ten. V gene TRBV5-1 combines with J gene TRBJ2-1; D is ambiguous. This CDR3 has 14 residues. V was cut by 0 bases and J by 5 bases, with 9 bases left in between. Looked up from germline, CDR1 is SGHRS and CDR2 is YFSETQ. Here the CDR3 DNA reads TGCGCCAGCAGCTTGGCCCCAGCCAACAATGAGCAGTTCTTC. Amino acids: CASSLAPANNEQFF.

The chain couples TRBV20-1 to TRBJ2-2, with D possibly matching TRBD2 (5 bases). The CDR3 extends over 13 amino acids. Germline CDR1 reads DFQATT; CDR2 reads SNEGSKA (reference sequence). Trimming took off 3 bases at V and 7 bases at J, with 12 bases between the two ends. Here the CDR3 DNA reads TGCAGTGCTAGTCGGACCGGGGTCGGGGAGCTGTTTTTT. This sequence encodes CSASRTGVGELFF.